This TCR beta chain originates from a study of blood T cell repertoires in COVID-19. Study-level background: Whether acute or convalescent, the COVID-19 samples came from the United States, Italy and Spain. PBMCs, B-cell-depleted T cells, or T cells provided the cDNA or gDNA that made up the material.

CDR1 is LGHDT and CDR2 is YNNKEL in the germline V gene (reference sequence). Losses at the gene ends were 5 bases for V and 9 bases for J; bases not matched to a gene: 2. CDR3 length equals 14 residues. In the original workflow: Estimation of nucleated cell counts was performed using reference gene primer amplification. Method: immunoSEQ multiplex PCR; TCRdb's copy keeps in-frame clones and lacks some. The V and J calls and clone size are taken from that table; D and trimming were inferred from the DNA. The sample yields roughly 130,000 clones, more than 65% seen once. Sequenced material: peripheral blood. V is TRBV3-1 (or the pseudogene TRBV3-2) and J is TRBJ1-6; 12 bases align to TRBD1. The clonotype originates from an elderly man with acute or convalescent COVID-19. The CDR3 DNA is TGTGCCAGCAGCGAGGGACAGGGGGCTTCACCCCTCCACTTT. It yields the protein CASSEGQGASPLHF.